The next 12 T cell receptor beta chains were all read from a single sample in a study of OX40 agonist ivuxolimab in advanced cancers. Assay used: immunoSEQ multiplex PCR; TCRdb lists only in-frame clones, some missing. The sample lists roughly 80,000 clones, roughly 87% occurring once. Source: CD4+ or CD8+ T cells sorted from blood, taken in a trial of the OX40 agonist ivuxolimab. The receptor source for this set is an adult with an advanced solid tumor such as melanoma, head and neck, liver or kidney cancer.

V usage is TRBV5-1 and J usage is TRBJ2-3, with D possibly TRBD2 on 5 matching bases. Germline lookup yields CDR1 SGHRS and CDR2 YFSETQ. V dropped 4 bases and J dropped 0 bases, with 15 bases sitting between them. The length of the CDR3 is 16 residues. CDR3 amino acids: CASSPLPSRSTDTQYF. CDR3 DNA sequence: TGCGCCAGCAGCCCGTTGCCTAGCCGTAGCACAGATACGCAGTATTTT.

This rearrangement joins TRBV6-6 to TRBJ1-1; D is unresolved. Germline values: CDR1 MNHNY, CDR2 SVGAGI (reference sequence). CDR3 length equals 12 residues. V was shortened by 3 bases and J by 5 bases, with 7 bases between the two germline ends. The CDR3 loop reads CASSYVRTEAFF. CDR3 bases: TGTGCCAGCAGTTATGTCCGGACTGAAGCTTTCTTT.

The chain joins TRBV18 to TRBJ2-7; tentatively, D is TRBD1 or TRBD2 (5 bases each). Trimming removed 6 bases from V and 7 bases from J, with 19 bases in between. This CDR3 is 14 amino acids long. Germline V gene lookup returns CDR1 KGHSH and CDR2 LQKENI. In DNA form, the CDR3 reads TGTGCCAGCTCGGCCGGGACGGGTTTGAGGGAGCAGTACTTC. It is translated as CASSAGTGLREQYF.

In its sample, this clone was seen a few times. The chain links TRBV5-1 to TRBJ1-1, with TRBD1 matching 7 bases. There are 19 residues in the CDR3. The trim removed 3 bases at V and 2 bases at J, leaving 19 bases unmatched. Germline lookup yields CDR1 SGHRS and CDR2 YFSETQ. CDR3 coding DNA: TGCGCCAGCAGCTCCGGGATAAAGGGGGCCCGCTCCGTTAACACTGAAGCTTTCTTT. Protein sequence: CASSSGIKGARSVNTEAFF.

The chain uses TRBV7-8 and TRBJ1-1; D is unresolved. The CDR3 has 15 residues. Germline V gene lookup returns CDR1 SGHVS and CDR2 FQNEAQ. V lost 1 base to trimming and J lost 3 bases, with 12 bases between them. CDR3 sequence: CASSLVSGIYTEAFF. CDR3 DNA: TGTGCCAGCAGCTTAGTGTCGGGAATTTACACTGAAGCTTTCTTT.

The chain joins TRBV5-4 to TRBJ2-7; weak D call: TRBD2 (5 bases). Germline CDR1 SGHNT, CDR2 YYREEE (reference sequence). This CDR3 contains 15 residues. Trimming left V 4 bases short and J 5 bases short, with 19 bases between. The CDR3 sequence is CASSLGSSVRDEQYF. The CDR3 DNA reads TGTGCCAGCAGCCTTGGGAGCTCTGTTCGAGACGAGCAGTACTTC.

CDR3 amino acids: CASSFAGGNYGYTF. The DNA for the CDR3 is TGTGCCAGCAGTTTTGCAGGGGGCAACTATGGCTACACCTTC. V is TRBV2 and J is TRBJ1-2; TRBD1 matches 8 bases. J gave up 2 bases and V 5 bases, and 4 bases lay outside the gene matches. This CDR3 region has 14 residues. Germline values: CDR1 SNHLY, CDR2 FYNNEI.

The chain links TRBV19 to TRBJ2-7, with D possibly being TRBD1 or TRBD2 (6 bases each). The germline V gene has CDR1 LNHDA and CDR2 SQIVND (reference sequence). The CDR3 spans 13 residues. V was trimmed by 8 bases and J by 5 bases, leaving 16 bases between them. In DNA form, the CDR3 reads TGTGCCAGTTCAATTGTCGGGGGCCACGAGCAGTACTTC. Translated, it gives CASSIVGGHEQYF.

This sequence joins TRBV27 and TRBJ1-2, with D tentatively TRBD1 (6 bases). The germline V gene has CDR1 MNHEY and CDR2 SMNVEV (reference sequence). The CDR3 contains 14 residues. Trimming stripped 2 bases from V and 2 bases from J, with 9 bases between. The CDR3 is CASSLGGLNYGYTF. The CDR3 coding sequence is TGTGCCAGCAGTTTAGGGGGGCTCAACTATGGCTACACCTTC.

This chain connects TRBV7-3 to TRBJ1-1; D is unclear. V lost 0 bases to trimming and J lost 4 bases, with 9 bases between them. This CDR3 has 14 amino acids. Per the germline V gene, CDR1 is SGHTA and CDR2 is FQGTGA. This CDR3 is CASSLTGSVTEAFF. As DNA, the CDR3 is TGTGCCAGCAGCTTAACGGGTAGCGTCACTGAAGCTTTCTTT.

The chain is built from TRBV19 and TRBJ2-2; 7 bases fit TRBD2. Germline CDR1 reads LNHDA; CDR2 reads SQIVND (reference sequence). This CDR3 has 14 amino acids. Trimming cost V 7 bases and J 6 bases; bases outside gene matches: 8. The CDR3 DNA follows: TGTGCCAGTACAAAGCGGGAAGGGGCCGGGGAGCTGTTTTTT. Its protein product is CASTKREGAGELFF. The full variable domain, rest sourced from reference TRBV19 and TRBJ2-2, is DGGITQSPKYLFRKEGQNVTLSCEQNLNHDAMYWYRQDPGQGLRLIYYSQIVNDFQKGDIAEGYSVSREKKESFPLTVTSAQKNPTAFYLCASTKREGAGELFFGEGSRLTVL.

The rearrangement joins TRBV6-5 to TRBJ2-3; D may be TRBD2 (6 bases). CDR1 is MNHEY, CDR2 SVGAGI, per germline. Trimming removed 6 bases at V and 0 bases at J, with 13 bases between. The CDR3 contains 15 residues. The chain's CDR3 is CASRRRGMSTDTQYF. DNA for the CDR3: TGTGCCAGCAGGCGGCGGGGAATGAGCACAGATACGCAGTATTTT.